This T cell receptor beta chain was recovered during a study of T cells expressing NK-cell markers. TCRdb reprocessed the 5' RACE reads; each CDR3 protein has one entry and no DNA is given. The listing contains roughly 430,000 distinct CDR3 sequences. Germline CDR1 reads SGDLS; CDR2 reads YYNGEE. The length of the CDR3 is 14 residues. The V gene is TRBV9, the J gene TRBJ2-7; TCRdb calls TRBD1, which cannot be checked without DNA. This sequence was found in a woman between 18 and 70 years old in good health. Sequencing used blood T cells: a sorted CD56 or NKG2C T cell subset, CD4+ or CD8+ T cells, or bulk PBMC T cells (not recorded which). CDR3 sequence: CASSPSGHPDEQYF.